The TCR beta chain described here comes from a study of beta chain features in type 1 diabetes. The CDR3 loop spans 15 amino acids. CDR1 ENHRY and CDR2 SYGVKD come from the germline V gene. The trim removed 4 bases at V and 2 bases at J, leaving 6 bases unmatched. Every isolated RNA sample was fully reverse transcribed, so sequencing captured expressed TCRB transcripts. Measured with immunoSEQ multiplex PCR; TCRdb has only the in-frame clones, and not every one. The data show 130,000 to 150,000 clones, around 7% seen once. The collection from each donor was one heparinised blood draw averaging around 120 mL. In its sample, this clone was seen many times.

Sequenced sample: central memory CD4+ T cells from blood. The chain joins TRBV10-3 to TRBJ2-7; TRBD2 matches 9 bases. The clonotype originates from a woman aged 30 to 39 in good health. The CDR3 coding sequence is TGTGCCATCAGTGGGCTAGCGGGGAACGCCTACGAGCAGTACTTC. Translating it yields CAISGLAGNAYEQYF.